This TCR beta chain appears in the sequencing data of a study of CD8 T cells in ankylosing spondylitis. Quantitative 5'-RACE with molecular barcodes produced the TCR beta libraries. TCRdb analysed the 5' RACE reads with MiXCR anew, one entry per CDR3 protein. The repertoire consists of tens of thousands of distinct CDR3 sequences, with approximately 2.6% occurring once and the leading ten covering about 4.5%. V was clipped by 3 bases and J by 4 bases, with 16 bases between them. CDR3 length: 16 residues. Germline V gene data show CDR1 as SGDLS and CDR2 as YYNGEE. Study results and limitations: Past research had described some motif variants in reactive arthritis synovial fluid and blood. Reportedly, disease-linked clones are significantly enriched in ankylosing spondylitis patients' matched synovial fluid.

This clonotype was found many times. Its target is unknown. The TCR comes from a male donor with ankylosing spondylitis or in good health (not recorded which). The chain joins TRBV9 to TRBJ2-2; tentative D call: TRBD2 (6 bases). Sequences were obtained from blood, either unsorted or a sorted T cell fraction (not recorded which). The chain's CDR3 is CASSGRGGLSTGELFF. Here the CDR3 DNA reads TGTGCCAGCAGCGGGAGAGGAGGGCTGAGCACCGGGGAGCTGTTTTTT.